Listed below are T cell receptor beta chains from one sample, sequenced in a study of T cells after somatic rescue of genetic block. The repertoire was sequenced with immunoSEQ multiplex PCR; TCRdb's copy has only in-frame clones and lacks some. The sample has 95,000 to 120,000 clones, around nine tenths seen once. The sample comprised peripheral blood mononuclear cells (PBMCs). The receptors stem from a woman between 18 and 30 years old. Each CDR3 is given with its conserved first and last residue. A D gene is named only where the DNA matches it firmly. The size field is filled for only some rows; it gives once, few, many or a size class.

j_gene	abundance	v_gene	d_gene	CDR3nt	CDR3aa
TRBJ1-1	NA	TRBV5-1	NA	TGCGCCAGCAAACGGGAGACAGGCACACTTCGGGCTGAAGCTTTCTTT	CASKRETGTLRAEAFF
TRBJ2-5	NA	TRBV2	NA	TGTGCCAGCAGTGAATTGGCGGGGGAGACCCAGTACTTC	CASSELAGETQYF
TRBJ2-7	NA	TRBV29-1	NA	TGCAGCGCAGGACAGCGCGGCGAGCAGTACTTC	CSAGQRGEQYF
TRBJ1-1	once	TRBV6-6	NA	TGTGCCAGCAGTGACCCGACAGGCCCTGGCCCAAGATTT	CASSDPTGPGPRF
TRBJ1-6	NA	TRBV2	TRBD1	TGTGCCAGCATGTTCGACAGGGGTCTTAGTTCACCCCTCCACTTT	CASMFDRGLSSPLHF
TRBJ1-2	NA	TRBV30	NA	TGTGCCTGGAGTGTTCAGGCTCCCTATGGCTACACCTTC	CAWSVQAPYGYTF
TRBJ1-1	NA	TRBV29-1	NA	TGCAGCGTTGAGAAGGTATCAGCTTTCTTT	CSVEKVSAFF
TRBJ1-2	once	TRBV6-6	NA	TGTGCCAGCAGGGGGTATGGCTACACCTTC	CASRGYGYTF
TRBJ1-5	NA	TRBV7-9	NA	TGTGCCAGCAGCTTAGTAGGGGATTTTGATCAGCCCCAGCATTTT	CASSLVGDFDQPQHF
TRBJ1-4	NA	TRBV5-1	TRBD1	TGCGCCAGCAGCCCCCCGGGACAGGGGGTGGCTAATGAAAAACTGTTTTTT	CASSPPGQGVANEKLFF
TRBJ1-1	NA	TRBV7-2	NA	TGTGCCAGCAGGAGCAACACTGAAGCTTTCTTT	CASRSNTEAFF
TRBJ1-1	NA	TRBV7-4	NA	TGTGCCAGCAGCCTAGGAACCGGGACAAAGAACACTGAAGCTTTCTTT	CASSLGTGTKNTEAFF
TRBJ1-6	NA	TRBV7-8	TRBD1	TGTGCCAGCAGCTTAGCCTCGACAGGGAACGATTCACCCCTCCACTTT	CASSLASTGNDSPLHF
TRBJ1-1	few	TRBV19	NA	TGTGCCAGTAGTATTGGCTGGACGGGTGAAGCTTTCTTT	CASSIGWTGEAFF
TRBJ2-3	NA	TRBV5-1	TRBD2	TGCGCCAGCAGCCCCTACCTGACTAGCGGGGGTGATACGCAGTATTTT	CASSPYLTSGGDTQYF
TRBJ1-2	NA	TRBV30	NA	TGTGCCTGGAACCTGGGCCAGGCTAACTATGGCTACACCTTC	CAWNLGQANYGYTF
TRBJ1-1	NA	TRBV18	NA	TGTGCCAGCTCACCAAACCGGGATAACACTGAAGCTTTCTTT	CASSPNRDNTEAFF
TRBJ1-5	NA	TRBV27	NA	TGTGCCAGCCGGAGAGACACTAGCAATCAGCCCCAGCATTTT	CASRRDTSNQPQHF
TRBJ2-2	few	TRBV9	TRBD2	TGTGCCAGCAGCCTCAGCGGGAGGTTCGACACCGGGGAGCTGTTTTTT	CASSLSGRFDTGELFF
TRBJ2-2	NA	TRBV12-5	NA	TGTGCTAGTGGGGTGAGGGGACCCCCGAACACCGGGGAGCTGTTTTTT	CASGVRGPPNTGELFF
TRBJ2-7	NA	TRBV5-1	TRBD2	TGCGCCAGCACCCTAAGTACGGCGGGGGGTGCCTACGAGCAGTACTTC	CASTLSTAGGAYEQYF
TRBJ2-1	NA	TRBV5-4	TRBD2	TGTGCCAGCAGCTTAAGCGGGGGCAATGAGCAGTTCTTC	CASSLSGGNEQFF
TRBJ2-5	NA	TRBV30	NA	TGTGCCTGGAGTAGACAGACTCAAGAGACCCAGTACTTC	CAWSRQTQETQYF
TRBJ1-1	NA	TRBV27	TRBD1	TGTGCCAGCACCGCCAGGGGGACAGGGTCCTCGGTAGCTTTCTTT	CASTARGTGSSVAFF
TRBJ1-1	NA	TRBV21-1	NA	TGTGCCAGCATTCCGGGACAGGGGGCTGGTATCACTGAAGCTTTCTTT	CASIPGQGAGITEAFF
TRBJ2-3	NA	TRBV7-2	NA	TGTGCCAGCAGCTTAGCACTTAGCGGCACAGATACGCAGTATTTT	CASSLALSGTDTQYF